This T cell receptor (beta chain) was identified in a study of CD8+CD57+ T cells in acquired aplastic anemia. TCR beta VDJ and CDR3 were profiled, and genomic DNA was the template. TCRdb recomputed calls from the reads with MiXCR, one row per CDR3 protein. The sample carries under 250,000 distinct CDR3 sequences, 65% recorded once. All sequencing subjects had displayed CD8+CD57+ cell expansion on flow cytometry. This clonotype was counted only a few times. Sequencing used sorted CD4+, CD8+, or CD8+CD57+ T cells (not recorded which) from PBMCs. The origin of this receptor is a human donor with aplastic anemia.

CDR3 nucleotides: TGTGCCAGCAGCCCAGTTCGGGACAGGGATGACAATGAGCAGTTCTTC. Translation: CASSPVRDRDDNEQFF. The chain recombines TRBV27 with TRBJ2-1, with 9 bases matching TRBD1. The CDR3 is 16 amino acids. After removal of 6 bases from V and 5 bases from J, the junction contained 11 bases not matched to a gene. Germline loops: CDR1 MNHEY, CDR2 SMNVEV (reference sequence).